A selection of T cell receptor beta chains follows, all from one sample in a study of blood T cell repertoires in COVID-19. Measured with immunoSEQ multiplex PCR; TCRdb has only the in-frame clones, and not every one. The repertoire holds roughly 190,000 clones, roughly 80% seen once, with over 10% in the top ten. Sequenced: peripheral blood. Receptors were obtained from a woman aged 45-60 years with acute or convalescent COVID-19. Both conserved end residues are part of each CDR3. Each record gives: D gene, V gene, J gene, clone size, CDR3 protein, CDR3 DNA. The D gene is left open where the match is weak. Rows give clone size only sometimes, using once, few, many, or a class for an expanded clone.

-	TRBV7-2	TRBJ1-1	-	CASSLEPRMNTEAFF	TGTGCCAGCAGCTTAGAACCCAGGATGAACACTGAAGCTTTCTTT
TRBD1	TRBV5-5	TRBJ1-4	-	CASSLARTGKGEKLFF	TGTGCCAGCAGCTTGGCCAGGACAGGGAAGGGTGAAAAACTGTTTTTT
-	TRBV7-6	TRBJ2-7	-	CASSMGGGSPYEQYF	TGTGCCAGCAGCATGGGAGGTGGGTCCCCCTACGAGCAGTACTTC
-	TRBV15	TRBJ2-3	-	CATSRDRSSIGTLRTQYF	TGTGCCACCAGCAGAGACCGATCCTCCATCGGGACTCTTAGGACGCAGTATTTT
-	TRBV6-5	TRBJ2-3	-	CASSPKGGRGQYF	TGTGCCAGCAGTCCAAAGGGCGGACGGGGTCAGTATTTT
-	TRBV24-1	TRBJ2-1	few	CATSGEGLASNEQFF	TGTGCCACCAGTGGAGAAGGTTTAGCTTCCAATGAGCAGTTCTTC
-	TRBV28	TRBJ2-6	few	CASSLSGGANVLTF	TGTGCCAGCAGTTTATCAGGTGGGGCCAACGTCCTGACTTTC
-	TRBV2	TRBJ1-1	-	CASKRTGTEAFF	TGTGCCAGCAAGAGGACTGGGACTGAAGCTTTCTTT
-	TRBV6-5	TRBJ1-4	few	CYHGGLNEKLFF	TGTTATCATGGGGGCTTGAATGAAAAACTGTTTTTT
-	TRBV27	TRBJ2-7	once	CASSETPPRSYEQYF	TGTGCCAGCAGTGAGACTCCCCCGCGCTCCTACGAGCAGTACTTC
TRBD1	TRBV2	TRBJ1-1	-	CASSRQGAGTEAFF	TGTGCCAGCAGCCGACAGGGGGCCGGGACTGAAGCTTTCTTT
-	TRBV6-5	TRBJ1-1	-	CASRYPRELDTEAFF	TGTGCCAGCAGGTACCCGCGCGAGTTGGACACTGAAGCTTTCTTT
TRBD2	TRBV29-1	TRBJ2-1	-	CSVGREFPYNEQFF	TGCAGCGTTGGGCGGGAGTTTCCCTACAATGAGCAGTTCTTC
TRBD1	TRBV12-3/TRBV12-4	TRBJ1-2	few	CASSGDSVYGYTF	TGTGCCAGCAGTGGGGACAGCGTTTATGGCTACACCTTC
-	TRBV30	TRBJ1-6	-	CAWSVGLGDSPLHF	TGTGCCTGGAGTGTTGGACTTGGGGATTCACCCCTCCACTTT
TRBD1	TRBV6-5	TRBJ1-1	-	CASSSGGLNTEAFF	TGTGCCAGCAGTTCAGGGGGCCTGAACACTGAAGCTTTCTTT
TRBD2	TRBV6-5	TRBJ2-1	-	CASRPRTREYNEQFF	TGTGCCAGCAGACCCAGAACGCGGGAGTACAATGAGCAGTTCTTC
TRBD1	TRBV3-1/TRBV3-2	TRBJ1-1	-	CASRYGTGREAFF	TGTGCCAGCAGATACGGGACAGGAAGGGAAGCTTTCTTT
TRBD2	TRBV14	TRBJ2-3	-	CASSQAGLVKTDTQYF	TGTGCCAGCAGCCAAGCCGGACTAGTCAAGACAGATACGCAGTATTTT
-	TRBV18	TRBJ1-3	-	CASSPSGERSGNTIYF	TGTGCCAGCTCACCATCGGGGGAACGCTCTGGAAACACCATATATTTT
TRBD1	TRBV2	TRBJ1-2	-	CASSIPEVGQGNYGYTF	TGTGCCAGCAGTATTCCCGAAGTTGGACAGGGGAACTATGGCTACACCTTC
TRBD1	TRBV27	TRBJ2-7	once	CASSSGGARGRYEQYF	TGTGCCAGCAGTTCGGGCGGGGCCAGGGGGCGCTACGAGCAGTACTTC
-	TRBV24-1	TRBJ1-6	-	CATSEAGANSPLHF	TGTGCCACCAGTGAGGCGGGCGCTAATTCACCCCTCCACTTT
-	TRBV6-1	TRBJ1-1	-	CASSEDAREAFF	TGTGCCAGCAGTGAAGACGCGCGAGAAGCTTTCTTT
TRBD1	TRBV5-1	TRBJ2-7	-	CASSEPGQTWEQYF	TGCGCCAGCAGCGAACCGGGACAGACGTGGGAGCAGTACTTC
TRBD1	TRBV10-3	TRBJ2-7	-	CARSRDRSYEQYF	TGTGCCAGATCCCGGGACAGGTCCTACGAGCAGTACTTC
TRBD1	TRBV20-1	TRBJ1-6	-	CSASTGTGGWGSPLHF	TGCAGTGCAAGTACCGGGACAGGGGGCTGGGGGTCACCCCTCCACTTT
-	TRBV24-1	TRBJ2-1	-	CATSVTAAREQFF	TGTGCCACCAGTGTAACAGCGGCTCGCGAGCAGTTCTTC
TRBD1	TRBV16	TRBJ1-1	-	CASSRGTGNTEAFF	TGTGCCAGCAGCCGCGGGACAGGGAACACTGAAGCTTTCTTT
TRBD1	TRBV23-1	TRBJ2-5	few	CARLPGQKETQYF	TGCGCCAGACTTCCGGGACAGAAAGAGACCCAGTACTTC
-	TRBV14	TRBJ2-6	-	CASSQLSSGANVLTF	TGTGCCAGCAGCCAACTGAGCTCTGGGGCCAACGTCCTGACTTTC
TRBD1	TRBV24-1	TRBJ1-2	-	CATSDWTGIRYTF	TGTGCCACCAGTGATTGGACAGGGATTCGCTACACCTTC
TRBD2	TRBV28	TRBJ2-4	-	CASSYPRRREAEGVAKNIQYF	TGTGCCAGCAGTTACCCCCGGAGGCGGGAGGCGGAGGGAGTGGCCAAAAACATTCAGTACTTC
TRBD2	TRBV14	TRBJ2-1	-	CASSQSGRPGNEQFF	TGTGCCAGCAGCCAAAGCGGGAGACCAGGCAATGAGCAGTTCTTC
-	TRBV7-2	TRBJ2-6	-	CASSSNRYSGANVLTF	TGTGCCAGCAGCTCGAACAGGTACTCTGGGGCCAACGTCCTGACTTTC
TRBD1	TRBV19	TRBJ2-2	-	CASQATGVVGELFF	TGTGCCAGTCAGGCTACAGGGGTGGTCGGGGAGCTGTTTTTT
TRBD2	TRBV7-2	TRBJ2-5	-	CASSLEPGGETQYF	TGTGCCAGCAGCTTAGAGCCGGGGGGAGAGACCCAGTACTTC
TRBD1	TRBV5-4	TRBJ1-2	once	CASSLPGQLNYGYTF	TGTGCCAGCAGCTTACCGGGACAGCTTAACTATGGCTACACCTTC
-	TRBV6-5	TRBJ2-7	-	CASSYDRPPYEQYF	TGTGCCAGCAGTTACGACAGACCGCCCTACGAGCAGTACTTC
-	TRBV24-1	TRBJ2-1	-	CATSPKRDFYNEQFF	TGTGCCACCAGCCCTAAGAGGGACTTTTACAATGAGCAGTTCTTC
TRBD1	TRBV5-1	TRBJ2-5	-	CASSPRTGQETQYF	TGCGCCAGCAGCCCCCGGACAGGTCAAGAGACCCAGTACTTC